These T cell receptor beta chains were read from a single sample in a study of CD8 T cells in ankylosing spondylitis. TCRdb fed the 5' RACE reads into MiXCR, producing one record per CDR3 protein. Here the sample spans about 130,000 distinct CDR3 sequences, approximately 14% being singletons. Sequenced sample: blood, either unsorted or a sorted T cell fraction (not recorded which). Receptors were obtained from a female donor with ankylosing spondylitis or in good health (not recorded which). Both conserved end residues are part of each CDR3. A D gene is named only where the DNA matches it firmly. Rows may omit the clone size; those that give it use once, few, many or a size class.

J gene,clone size,D gene,V gene,CDR3 protein,CDR3 DNA
TRBJ1-1,few,TRBD1,TRBV12-3/TRBV12-4,CASSLSYRGRNTEAFF,TGTGCCAGCAGTTTGTCCTACAGGGGCCGGAACACTGAAGCTTTCTTT
TRBJ2-1,NA,NA,TRBV5-1,CASSSGTSYEQFF,TGCGCCAGCAGCTCGGGAACCTCCTACGAGCAGTTCTTC
TRBJ2-5,many,NA,TRBV20-1,CSASRGTETQYF,TGCAGTGCCAGTAGGGGGACAGAGACCCAGTACTTC
TRBJ2-2,many,NA,TRBV11-2,CASSSSRTGELFF,TGTGCCAGCAGCTCGAGTCGCACCGGGGAGCTGTTTTTT
TRBJ1-1,NA,NA,TRBV12-3/TRBV12-4,CASSLGGSSTEAFF,TGTGCCAGCAGTTTGGGTGGTTCGAGCACTGAAGCTTTCTTT
TRBJ2-5,NA,TRBD1,TRBV11-2,CASSLGTGRSYETQYF,TGTGCCAGCAGCTTAGGGACAGGGAGGTCTTATGAGACCCAGTACTTC
TRBJ2-1,many,TRBD2,TRBV6-2/TRBV6-3,CASSLSGGSYNEQFF,TGTGCCAGCAGTCTTAGCGGGGGTTCCTACAATGAGCAGTTCTTC
TRBJ1-1,many,NA,TRBV5-1,CASNQYGGTEAFF,TGCGCCAGCAATCAATATGGTGGAACTGAAGCTTTCTTT
TRBJ1-5,many,TRBD1,TRBV7-8,CASSQQGGNQPQHF,TGTGCCAGCAGCCAGCAGGGGGGCAATCAGCCCCAGCATTTT
TRBJ1-2,few,NA,TRBV9,CASSVTGHRGGGYTF,TGTGCCAGCAGCGTAACGGGACACCGAGGAGGTGGCTACACCTTC
TRBJ2-2,many,NA,TRBV6-1,CASTGRYPDTGELFF,TGTGCCAGCACCGGCCGTTATCCGGACACCGGGGAGCTGTTTTTT
TRBJ2-1,NA,NA,TRBV5-1,CASSPTGTGRNEQFF,TGCGCCAGCAGCCCTACAGGGACGGGTCGTAATGAGCAGTTCTTC
TRBJ2-1,few,NA,TRBV12-3/TRBV12-4,CASNKGGSYNEQFF,TGTGCCAGCAATAAGGGCGGCTCCTACAATGAGCAGTTCTTC
TRBJ2-7,few,NA,TRBV5-1,CASSFDIASYEQYF,TGCGCCAGCAGCTTTGACATCGCCTCCTACGAGCAGTACTTC
TRBJ2-7,NA,TRBD2,TRBV29-1,CSVKTSGTEEQYF,TGCAGCGTAAAGACTAGCGGGACTGAAGAGCAGTACTTC
TRBJ2-7,NA,NA,TRBV28,CASSFGDTVQYF,TGTGCCAGCAGTTTCGGGGACACCGTGCAGTACTTC
TRBJ2-6,NA,NA,TRBV28,CASSLPGNGANVLTF,TGTGCCAGCAGTTTACCAGGGAATGGGGCCAACGTCCTGACTTTC
TRBJ2-5,many,NA,TRBV10-3,CAISEIDETQYF,TGTGCCATCAGTGAGATCGACGAGACCCAGTACTTC
TRBJ2-7,NA,NA,TRBV6-1,CASTSARGEQYF,TGTGCCAGCACTAGTGCGAGGGGTGAGCAGTACTTC
TRBJ1-2,few,NA,TRBV20-1,CSARDPGREANYGYTF,TGCAGTGCTAGAGACCCTGGACGGGAAGCTAACTATGGCTACACCTTC
TRBJ1-1,many,NA,TRBV7-3,CASSSRQNLMNTEAFF,TGTGCCAGCAGTAGTCGACAGAATCTCATGAACACTGAAGCTTTCTTT
TRBJ2-5,NA,NA,TRBV29-1,CSVEDGAETQYF,TGCAGCGTTGAAGATGGCGCGGAGACCCAGTACTTC
TRBJ1-1,NA,TRBD1,TRBV29-1,CSVGTGAMNTEAFF,TGCAGCGTCGGGACAGGGGCCATGAACACTGAAGCTTTCTTT
TRBJ2-3,NA,TRBD2,TRBV6-1,CASSETSGASDTQYF,TGTGCCAGCAGTGAGACTAGCGGGGCGTCAGATACGCAGTATTTT
TRBJ2-7,NA,TRBD2,TRBV12-3/TRBV12-4,CASAGRGGYEQYF,TGTGCCAGCGCGGGGCGCGGGGGCTACGAGCAGTACTTC
TRBJ2-1,many,TRBD2,TRBV29-1,CSVGGLAGSYNEQFF,TGCAGCGTCGGTGGACTAGCGGGTTCCTACAATGAGCAGTTCTTC
TRBJ2-7,few,NA,TRBV5-1,CASSRESSYEQYF,TGCGCCAGCAGCCGGGAGAGCTCCTACGAGCAGTACTTC
TRBJ2-4,many,TRBD2,TRBV4-1,CASSQALAGGLAKNIQYF,TGCGCCAGCAGCCAAGCTCTAGCGGGAGGGCTAGCCAAAAACATTCAGTACTTC
TRBJ1-6,many,TRBD1,TRBV20-1,CSARRGQGAPNSPLHF,TGCAGTGCTAGGAGGGGCCAGGGGGCCCCAAATTCACCCCTCCACTTT
TRBJ2-7,NA,NA,TRBV20-1,CSASFTGTFPYEQYF,TGCAGTGCTAGTTTCACAGGGACGTTCCCCTACGAGCAGTACTTC
TRBJ2-7,few,NA,TRBV18,CASSPDRSSYEQYF,TGTGCCAGCTCACCAGACAGGTCATCCTACGAGCAGTACTTC
TRBJ2-3,NA,TRBD2,TRBV5-6,CASSIDGTRGTDTQYF,TGTGCCAGCAGCATCGACGGGACTAGGGGCACAGATACGCAGTATTTT
TRBJ2-7,NA,TRBD1,TRBV18,CASSPQRQGSYEQYF,TGTGCCAGCTCACCACAGCGACAGGGCTCCTACGAGCAGTACTTC
TRBJ2-7,few,TRBD1,TRBV10-3,CAISVQGDSYEQYF,TGTGCCATCAGTGTACAGGGGGACTCCTACGAGCAGTACTTC